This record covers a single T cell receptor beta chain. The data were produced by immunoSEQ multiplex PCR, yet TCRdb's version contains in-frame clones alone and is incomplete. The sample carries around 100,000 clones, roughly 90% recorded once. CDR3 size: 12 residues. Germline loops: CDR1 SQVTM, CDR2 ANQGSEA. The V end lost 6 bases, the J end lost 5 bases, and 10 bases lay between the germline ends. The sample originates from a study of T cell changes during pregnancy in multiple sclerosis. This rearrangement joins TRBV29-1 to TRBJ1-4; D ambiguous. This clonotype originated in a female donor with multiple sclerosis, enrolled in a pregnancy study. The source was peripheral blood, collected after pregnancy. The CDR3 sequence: CSVAGTNEKLFF. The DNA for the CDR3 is TGCAGCGTGGCAGGAACAAATGAAAAACTGTTTTTT.